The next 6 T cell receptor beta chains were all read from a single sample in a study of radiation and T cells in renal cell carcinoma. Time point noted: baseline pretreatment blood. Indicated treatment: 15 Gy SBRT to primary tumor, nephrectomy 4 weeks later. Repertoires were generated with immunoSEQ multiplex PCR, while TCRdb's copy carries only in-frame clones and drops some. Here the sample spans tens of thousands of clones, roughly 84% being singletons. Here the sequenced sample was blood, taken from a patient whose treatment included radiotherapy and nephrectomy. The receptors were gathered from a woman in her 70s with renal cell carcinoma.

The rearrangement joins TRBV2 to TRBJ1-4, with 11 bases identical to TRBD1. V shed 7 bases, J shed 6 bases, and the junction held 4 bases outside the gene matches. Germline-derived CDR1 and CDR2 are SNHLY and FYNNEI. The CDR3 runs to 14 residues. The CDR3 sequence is CASMPGQGDEKLFF. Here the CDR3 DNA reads TGTGCCAGCATGCCGGGACAGGGGGATGAAAAACTGTTTTTT.

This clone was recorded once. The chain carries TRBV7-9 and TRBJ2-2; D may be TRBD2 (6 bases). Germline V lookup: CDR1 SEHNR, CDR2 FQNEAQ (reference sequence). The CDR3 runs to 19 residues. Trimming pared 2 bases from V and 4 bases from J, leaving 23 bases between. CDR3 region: CASSLSPRQSPGGTGELFF. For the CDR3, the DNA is TGTGCCAGCAGCTTATCACCGCGACAGTCCCCCGGGGGCACCGGGGAGCTGTTTTTT. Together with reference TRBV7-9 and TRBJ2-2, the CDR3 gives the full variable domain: DTGVSQNPRHKITKRGQNVTFRCDPISEHNRLYWYRQTLGQGPEFLTYFQNEAQLEKSRLLSDRFSAERPKGSFSTLEIQRTEQGDSAMYLCASSLSPRQSPGGTGELFFGEGSRLTVL.

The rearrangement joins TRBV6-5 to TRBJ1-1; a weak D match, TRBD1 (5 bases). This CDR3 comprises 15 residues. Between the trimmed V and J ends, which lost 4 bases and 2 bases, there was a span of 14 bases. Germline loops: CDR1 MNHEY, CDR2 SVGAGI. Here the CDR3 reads CASSFSAGSNTEAFF. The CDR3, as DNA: TGTGCCAGCAGTTTCTCAGCAGGGAGTAACACTGAAGCTTTCTTT.

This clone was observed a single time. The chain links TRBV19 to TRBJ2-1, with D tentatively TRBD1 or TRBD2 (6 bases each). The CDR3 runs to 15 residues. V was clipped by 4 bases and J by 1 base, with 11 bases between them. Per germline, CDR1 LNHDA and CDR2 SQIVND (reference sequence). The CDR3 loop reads CASSTEGGSYNEQFF. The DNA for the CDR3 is TGTGCCAGTAGTACCGAAGGGGGGTCCTACAATGAGCAGTTCTTC.

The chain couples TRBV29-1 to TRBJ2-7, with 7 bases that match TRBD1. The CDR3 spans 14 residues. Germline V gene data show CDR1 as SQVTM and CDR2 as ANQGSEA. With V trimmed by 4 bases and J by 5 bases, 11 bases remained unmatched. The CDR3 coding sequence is TGCAGCGTTGCTTGGACAGGCATCGCCAACGAGCAGTACTTC. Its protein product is CSVAWTGIANEQYF.

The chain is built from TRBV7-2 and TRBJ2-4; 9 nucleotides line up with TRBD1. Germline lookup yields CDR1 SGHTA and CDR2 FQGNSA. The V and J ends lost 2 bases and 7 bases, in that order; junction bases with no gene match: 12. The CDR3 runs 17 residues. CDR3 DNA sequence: TGTGCCAGCAGCTTAAGGGTTGCCGGGACAGGGTTTAACATTCAGTACTTC. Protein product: CASSLRVAGTGFNIQYF.